This TCR beta chain was sequenced during a study of blood T cell repertoires in COVID-19. Overall study: In each case, the material was cDNA or gDNA derived from T cells, B-cell-depleted T cells, or PBMCs.

Authors' methods: The authors estimated nucleated cell counts from reference gene primer amplification. TCRdb keeps only in-frame clones here, not all; method: immunoSEQ multiplex PCR. V, J and clone size are taken as reported in that table, and D and trimming were inferred from the DNA itself. The table lists roughly 110,000 clones, about 91% of them singletons, with roughly 6.6% in the top ten. Germline lookup yields CDR1 SGHVS and CDR2 FNYEAQ. V lost 2 bases, J lost 0 bases, and 9 bases lay in between. CDR3 length: 15 residues. The V call is TRBV7-6, the J call TRBJ2-3, with unresolved D. Specimen: peripheral blood. This clonotype was obtained from a man in his forties or fifties with active or convalescent COVID-19. The CDR3 region is CASSLYQHSTDTQYF. The CDR3 bases are TGTGCCAGCAGCTTATACCAACATAGCACAGATACGCAGTATTTT.